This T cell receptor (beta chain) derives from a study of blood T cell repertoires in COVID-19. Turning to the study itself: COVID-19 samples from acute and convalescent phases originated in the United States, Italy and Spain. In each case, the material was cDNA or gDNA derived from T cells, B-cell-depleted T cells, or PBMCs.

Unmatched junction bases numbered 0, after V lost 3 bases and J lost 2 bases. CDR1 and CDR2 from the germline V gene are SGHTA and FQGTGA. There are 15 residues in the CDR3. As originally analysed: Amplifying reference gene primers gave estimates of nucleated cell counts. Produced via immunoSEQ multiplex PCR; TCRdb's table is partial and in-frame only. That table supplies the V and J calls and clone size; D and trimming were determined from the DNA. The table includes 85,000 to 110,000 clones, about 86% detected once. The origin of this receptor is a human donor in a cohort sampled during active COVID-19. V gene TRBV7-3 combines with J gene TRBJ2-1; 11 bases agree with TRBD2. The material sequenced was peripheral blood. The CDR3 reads CASSFSGGAYNEQFF. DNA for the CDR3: TGTGCCAGCAGCTTTAGCGGGGGGGCCTACAATGAGCAGTTCTTC.